This T cell receptor (beta chain) was captured in a study of blood T cell repertoires in COVID-19 (dated by TCRdb to about 2020). Study-level background: The collaborator samples originated in the United States, Italy and Spain and spanned the acute and convalescent phases of COVID-19. The repertoires were released in a freely available public database meant as a resource for research on the immune response to SARS-CoV-2. Where available, HLA class I and class II types were taken from metadata supplied by the sample provider and were not determined by assay-based typing. Deeply sampled blood TCRbeta repertoires from subjects exposed to, actively infected with, or recovered from COVID-19 were included in the dataset. The prospective study material was composed of cDNA or gDNA derived from T cells, B-cell-depleted T cells, or PBMCs. The sample metadata nearly always contained a de-identified subject ID, COVID-19 status, age in years and sex. Samples were obtained from the ongoing ImmuneRACE study (first 160 participants) and from over 1,000 subjects provided by 6 global collaborators. Study-level results and caveats: The amount of clinical and demographic metadata varied by source and participant and was provided uncurated.

The CDR3 sequence holds 11 residues, the cysteine and phenylalanine included. Only the CDR3 part of the read is kept: 33 bases, read in frame from the first base. The germline V gene encodes CDR1 SNHLY and CDR2 FYNNEI. V is shortened by 11 bases, J by 3 bases, and the region joining them spans 8 bases. The immunoSEQ Assay, a bias-controlled multiplex PCR, was used to amplify TCRbeta CDR3 regions from genomic DNA. In the source study's methods: The number of nucleated cells in each sample was estimated by amplification of reference gene primers within the assay. To quantify the absolute abundance of each unique TCRbeta CDR3 rearrangement, sequence reads were collapsed and filtered. Productive Simpson clonality was computed per sample as the square root of Simpson's diversity index over productive rearrangements. TCRdb's version of the immuneACCESS table is confined to in-frame rearrangements and falls short of the full clone set. An unresolved V gene accounts for under half of the shortfall where checked; the remainder is of unknown origin. D and trimming come from the DNA, and the V and J calls and clone size come from that table. The sample has fewer than 100,000 clones on record, about 80% of them singletons. Of the sample, 24% is held by the ten largest clones.

Whole blood was collected in K2EDTA tubes by collaborating institutions according to the institutions' own protocols. For TCRbeta analysis, collaborator samples were shipped as frozen whole blood, as isolated PBMCs, or as DNA extracted from either sample type. This clone was seen at least ten times. This receptor's antigen is unknown. No much larger clone is present one base from it, and per-base qualities are unavailable. Sequenced: peripheral blood. The receptor's source is a man between 65 and 85 years old with acute or convalescent COVID-19. In this chain, TRBV2 is recombined with TRBJ2-1; the D gene assignment is ambiguous. The CDR3 has the sequence CALRFYNEQFF. At the DNA level, the sequence is TGTGCCCTCCGGTTCTACAATGAGCAGTTCTTC.